Below are 13 T cell receptor beta chains sequenced from a single sample in a study of siplizumab effects on memory and regulatory T cells. Repertoires were generated with immunoSEQ multiplex PCR, while TCRdb's copy carries only in-frame clones and drops some. The table includes 90,000 to 150,000 clones, around 95% detected once. The sequencing sample was made of non-Treg CD4+ T cells sorted from blood. All receptors come from a human donor in good health.

V and J are TRBV18 and TRBJ2-7, with TRBD2 as a possible D gene (5 bases). The length of the CDR3 is 12 residues. V lost 3 bases and J lost 6, with 9 bases in between. Germline CDR1 is KGHSH and CDR2 is LQKENI. The CDR3 DNA sequence: TGTGCCAGCTCACCGGGCGGGCCCGAGCAGTACTTC. Translation gives CASSPGGPEQYF.

This sequence joins TRBV27 and TRBJ1-1; 10 bases align to TRBD1. V lost 6 bases, J lost 0 bases, and 10 bases stayed unmatched. CDR1 is MNHEY and CDR2 is SMNVEV in the germline V gene (reference sequence). The length of the CDR3 is 17 residues. The CDR3 nucleotides are TGTGCCAGCAGCAACGATGGACAGGGGGGTATGAACACTGAAGCTTTCTTT. Residues: CASSNDGQGGMNTEAFF.

The rearrangement uses TRBV6-5 and TRBJ2-5, with unresolved D. The end of the DNA is better explained by TRBJ2-7, so the J call may be wrong. CDR1 and CDR2 (germline): MNHEY, SVGAGI. This CDR3 has 13 amino acids. For the CDR3, the DNA is TGTGCCAGCAGTTACTCTAGCTCCTACGAGCAGTACTTC. This encodes CASSYSSSYEQYF.

The J gene is TRBJ1-6, the V gene TRBV6-6, with D uncertain. Germline loops: CDR1 MNHNY, CDR2 SVGAGI (reference sequence). With 6 bases removed from V and 7 bases from J, the gap between germline ends came to 7 bases. The CDR3 covers 12 residues. The CDR3 protein is CASRLGNSPLHF. The CDR3 DNA is TGTGCCAGCAGATTGGGGAATTCACCCCTCCACTTT.

The chain combines TRBV10-1 with TRBJ2-2; no definite D call. This CDR3 comprises 12 residues. Germline lookup yields CDR1 WNHNN and CDR2 SYGVQD (reference sequence). Trimming pared 4 bases from V and 6 bases from J, leaving 6 bases between. The DNA of the CDR3 is TGCGCCAGCAGTGGGATGGCCGGGGAGCTGTTTTTT. Encoded protein: CASSGMAGELFF.

This clone was observed a single time. The genes are TRBV4-3 and TRBJ2-2, with D possibly being TRBD1 (5 bases). Germline V gene data show CDR1 as LGHNA and CDR2 as YSLEER. The CDR3 is 14 residues long. Trimming shortened V by 6 bases and J by 1 base, and 9 bases separated the two germline ends. CDR3 amino acids: CASRTTGNTGELFF. CDR3 sequence (DNA): TGCGCCAGCAGGACCACAGGGAACACCGGGGAGCTGTTTTTT.

The chain employs TRBV5-1 and TRBJ1-4; 7 bases line up with TRBD1. Trimming took 4 bases from V and 5 from J; bases not matched to a gene: 8. From germline, CDR1 is SGHRS and CDR2 YFSETQ. There are 15 residues in the CDR3. The CDR3 coding sequence is TGCGCCAGCAGCCCAAGGACAGGAACAAATGAAAAACTGTTTTTT. The encoded protein is CASSPRTGTNEKLFF.

The chain couples TRBV28 to TRBJ2-1; D ambiguous. V lost 3 bases, J lost 1 base, and 13 bases lay in between. This CDR3 comprises 16 residues. CDR1 and CDR2 (germline): MDHEN, SYDVKM. This CDR3 is CASSFSTLTSYNEQFF. CDR3 nucleotides: TGTGCCAGCAGTTTTAGCACGTTAACGTCCTACAATGAGCAGTTCTTC.

This chain joins TRBV7-2 and TRBJ1-1; D might be TRBD1 (5 bases). There are 16 residues in the CDR3. V dropped 5 bases and J dropped 0 bases, with 16 bases sitting between them. Germline V lookup: CDR1 SGHTA, CDR2 FQGNSA. The CDR3 reads CASSTQGAAMNTEAFF. Here the CDR3 DNA reads TGTGCCAGCAGCACCCAAGGGGCAGCAATGAACACTGAAGCTTTCTTT. Filled out from reference TRBV7-2 and TRBJ1-1, the complete variable domain reads GAGVSQSPSNKVTEKGKDVELRCDPISGHTALYWYRQSLGQGLEFLIYFQGNSAPDKSGLPSDRFSAERTGGSVSTLTIQRTQQEDSAVYLCASSTQGAAMNTEAFFGQGTRLTVV.

This clone was seen a single time. This chain links TRBV18 with TRBJ1-6; D unclear. CDR1 and CDR2 from the germline V gene are KGHSH and LQKENI. The CDR3 runs 16 residues. The germline V and J ends were trimmed by 2 bases and 9 bases, with 17 bases remaining between them. DNA for the CDR3: TGTGCCAGCTCACCATCTGCCGGCCTGGATGGTTCACCCCTCCACTTT. It specifies CASSPSAGLDGSPLHF.

This sequence joins TRBV1 and TRBJ2-1; TRBD2 is the table's D call and was not checked against the DNA. TRBV1 represents a pseudogene. The CDR3 is 17 residues long. CDR3 in amino acids: CTSSQSWAAGVYNEQFF. In nucleotides, the CDR3 is TGCACCAGCAGCCAATCGTGGGCGGCGGGGGTATACAATGAGCAGTTCTTC.

The rearrangement joins TRBV19 to TRBJ1-1; maybe TRBD1 (5 bases). The CDR3 consists of 13 residues. Germline loops: CDR1 LNHDA, CDR2 SQIVND (reference sequence). Trimming left V 7 bases short and J 1 base short, with 10 bases between. DNA for the CDR3: TGTGCCAGTAACATGGGGGAGAACACTGAAGCTTTCTTT. Protein: CASNMGENTEAFF.

The chain recombines TRBV5-1 with TRBJ1-1, with 7 bases matching TRBD1. Germline CDR1 SGHRS, CDR2 YFSETQ. J was trimmed by 8 bases and V by 5 bases; bases with no gene match: 6. The CDR3 totals 12 residues. The CDR3 is CASSNGQAEAFF. DNA of the CDR3: TGCGCCAGCAGTAACGGACAGGCCGAAGCTTTCTTT.